The 9 T cell receptor beta chains reported below all come from one sample, sequenced in a study of Graves' ophthalmopathy and Graves' hyperthyroidism. Using RNA transcripts, the TCR beta CDR3 regions were amplified. Investigators did first-round RT-PCR with HTBI primers, then second-round multiplex PCR. MiXCR was run by TCRdb on the multiplex PCR reads, yielding one entry per CDR3 protein. The sample records some 47,000 distinct CDR3 sequences, 50% being singletons. The specimen was peripheral blood. The receptors stem from an adult man with Graves' ophthalmopathy.

The chain is built from TRBV2 and TRBJ2-1, with 10 bases matching TRBD2. Germline V gene lookup returns CDR1 SNHLY and CDR2 FYNNEI. The CDR3 is 13 amino acids. J lost 6 bases, V lost 11 bases, and 7 bases had no gene match. CDR3 protein: CAGRTSGTNEQFF. For the CDR3, the DNA is TGTGCCGGACGGACTAGCGGAACCAATGAGCAGTTCTTC.

V gene TRBV7-6 combines with J gene TRBJ2-3, with D perhaps matching TRBD1 or TRBD2 (7 bases each). Germline V gene data show CDR1 as SGHVS and CDR2 as FNYEAQ. The CDR3 consists of 15 residues. Trimming cost V 5 bases and J 5 bases, with 17 bases left between them. The CDR3 region is CASSPPGGGVDTQYF. As DNA, the CDR3 is TGTGCCAGCAGCCCTCCAGGGGGAGGGGTAGATACGCAGTATTTT.

By share, this clonotype counts as medium-sized (0.01 to 0.1%). V usage is TRBV20-1 and J usage is TRBJ1-2, with a tentative D call TRBD1 (5 bases). This CDR3 has 14 residues. Between the trimmed V and J ends, which lost 2 bases and 2 bases, there was a span of 12 bases. In germline, CDR1 is DFQATT, CDR2 SNEGSKA (reference sequence). CDR3 in DNA: TGCAGTGCTAGAATATTAGGGGAGAACTATGGCTACACCTTC. Its translation is CSARILGENYGYTF.

This clonotype is termed medium-sized (0.01 to 0.1%). The rearrangement links TRBV2 to TRBJ1-2; 7 bases line up with TRBD1. The trim removed 4 bases at V and 3 bases at J, leaving 5 bases unmatched. The germline V gene has CDR1 SNHLY and CDR2 FYNNEI. This CDR3 has 14 residues. CDR3 nucleotide sequence: TGTGCCAGCAGTGGTGACACAGGGGACTATGGCTACACCTTC. As protein: CASSGDTGDYGYTF. The variable domain in full, with the rest retrieved from reference TRBV2 and TRBJ1-2, is EPEVTQTPSHQVTQMGQEVILRCVPISNHLYFYWYRQILGQKVEFLVSFYNNEISEKSEIFDDQFSVERPDGSNFTLKIRSTKLEDSAMYFCASSGDTGDYGYTFGSGTRLTVV.

This chain joins TRBV2 and TRBJ2-5; the match to TRBD2 covers 11 bases. Trimming cost V 8 bases and J 5 bases; bases outside gene matches: 7. CDR1 is SNHLY and CDR2 is FYNNEI in the germline V gene. This CDR3 comprises 14 residues. The CDR3 is CASVGGLAVETQYF. In DNA, the CDR3 is TGTGCCAGCGTCGGGGGACTAGCGGTGGAGACCCAGTACTTC.

On this clonotype: This clone may be a read error of a much larger clone one base away. J is TRBJ1-1 and V is TRBV27; D may be TRBD1 (6 bases). CDR3 length: 15 residues. CDR1 MNHEY and CDR2 SMNVEV come from the germline V gene (reference sequence). This CDR3 is CARSPEQGGNGEAFF. The CDR3 coding sequence is TGTGCCCGCAGTCCAGAACAGGGAGGGAATGGTGAAGCTTTCTTT.

This sequence joins TRBV11-2 and TRBJ2-7; 10 bases fit TRBD2. Per the germline V gene, CDR1 is SGHAT and CDR2 is FQNNGV. This CDR3 has 16 amino acids. The V segment lost 3 bases and the J segment 2 bases; nucleotides outside the gene matches: 7. For the CDR3, the DNA is TGTGCCAGCAGCTTCCCCGGACTAGCGGAGACCTACGAGCAGTACTTC. This sequence encodes CASSFPGLAETYEQYF.

The table lists this clonotype with many counts. The chain couples TRBV11-2 to TRBJ2-1; 8 nucleotides align to TRBD2. This CDR3 contains 14 residues. V shed 1 base, J shed 4 bases, and the junction held 0 bases outside the gene matches. Germline lookup yields CDR1 SGHAT and CDR2 FQNNGV. CDR3 sequence reads: CASSLAGGYNEQFF. The CDR3 DNA reads TGTGCCAGCAGCTTAGCGGGGGGGTACAATGAGCAGTTCTTC.

The rearrangement uses TRBV20-1 and TRBJ2-1, with a weak D call TRBD1 (6 bases). The CDR3 consists of 14 residues. V lost 6 bases and J 6 bases, leaving 18 bases between the germline ends. In germline, CDR1 is DFQATT, CDR2 SNEGSKA (reference sequence). DNA for the CDR3: TGCAGTGCCCACCGGACAGAGATAGGCAATGAGCAGTTCTTC. Amino acid sequence: CSAHRTEIGNEQFF.